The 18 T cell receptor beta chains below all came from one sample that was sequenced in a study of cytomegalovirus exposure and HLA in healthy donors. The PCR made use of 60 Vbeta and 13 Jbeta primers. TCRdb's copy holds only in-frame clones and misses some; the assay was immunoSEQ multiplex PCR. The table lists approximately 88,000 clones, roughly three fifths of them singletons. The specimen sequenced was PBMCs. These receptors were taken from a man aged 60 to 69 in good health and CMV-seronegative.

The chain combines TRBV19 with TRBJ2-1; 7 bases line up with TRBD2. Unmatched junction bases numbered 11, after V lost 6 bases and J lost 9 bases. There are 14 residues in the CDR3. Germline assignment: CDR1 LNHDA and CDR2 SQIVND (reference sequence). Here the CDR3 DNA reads TGTGCCAGTAGAGCTGGGGGGGATTTGAGTGAGCAGTTCTTC. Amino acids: CASRAGGDLSEQFF.

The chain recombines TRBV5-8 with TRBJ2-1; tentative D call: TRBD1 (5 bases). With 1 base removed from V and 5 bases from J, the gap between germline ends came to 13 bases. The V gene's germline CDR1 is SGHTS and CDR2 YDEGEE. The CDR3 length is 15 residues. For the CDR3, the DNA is TGTGCCAGCAGCTTGAGGGCAGGGTGGCACAATGAGCAGTTCTTC. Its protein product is CASSLRAGWHNEQFF. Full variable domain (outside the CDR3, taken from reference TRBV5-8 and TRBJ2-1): EAGVTQSPTHLIKTRGQQATLRCSPISGHTSVYWYQQALGLGLQFLLWYDEGEERNRGNFPPRFSGRQFPNYSSELNVNALELEDSALYLCASSLRAGWHNEQFFGPGTRLTVL.

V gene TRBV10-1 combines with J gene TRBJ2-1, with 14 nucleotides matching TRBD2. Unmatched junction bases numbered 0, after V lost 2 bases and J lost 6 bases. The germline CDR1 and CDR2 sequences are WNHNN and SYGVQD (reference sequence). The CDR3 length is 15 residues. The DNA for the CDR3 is TGCGCCAGCAGTGAGGGGACTAGCGGGGGCAATGAGCAGTTCTTC. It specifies CASSEGTSGGNEQFF.

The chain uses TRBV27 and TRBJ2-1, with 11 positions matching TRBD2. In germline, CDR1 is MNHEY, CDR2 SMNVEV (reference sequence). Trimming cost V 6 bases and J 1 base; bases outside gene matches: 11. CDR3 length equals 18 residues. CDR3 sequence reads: CASSSLITSGSSYNEQFF. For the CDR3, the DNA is TGTGCCAGCAGCTCTCTAATAACTAGCGGGAGTTCCTACAATGAGCAGTTCTTC.

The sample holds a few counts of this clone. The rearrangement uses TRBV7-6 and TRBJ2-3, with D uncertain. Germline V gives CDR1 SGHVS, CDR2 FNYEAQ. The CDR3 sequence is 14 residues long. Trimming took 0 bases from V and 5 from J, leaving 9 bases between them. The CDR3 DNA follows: TGTGCCAGCAGCTTAGCGCCCATAGAAGATACGCAGTATTTT. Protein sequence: CASSLAPIEDTQYF.

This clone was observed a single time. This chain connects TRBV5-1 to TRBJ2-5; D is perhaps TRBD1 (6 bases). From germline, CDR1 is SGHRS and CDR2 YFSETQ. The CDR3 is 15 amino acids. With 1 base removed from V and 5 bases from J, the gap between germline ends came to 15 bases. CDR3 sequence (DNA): TGCGCCAGCAGCTTGTTTAACACAGGGCAGGAGACCCAGTACTTC. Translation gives CASSLFNTGQETQYF.

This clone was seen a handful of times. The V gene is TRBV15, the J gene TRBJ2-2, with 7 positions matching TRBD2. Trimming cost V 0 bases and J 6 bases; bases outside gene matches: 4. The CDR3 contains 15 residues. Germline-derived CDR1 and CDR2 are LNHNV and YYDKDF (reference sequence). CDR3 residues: CATSRDIGGSGELFF. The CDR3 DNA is TGTGCCACCAGCAGAGATATCGGGGGGTCCGGGGAGCTGTTTTTT.

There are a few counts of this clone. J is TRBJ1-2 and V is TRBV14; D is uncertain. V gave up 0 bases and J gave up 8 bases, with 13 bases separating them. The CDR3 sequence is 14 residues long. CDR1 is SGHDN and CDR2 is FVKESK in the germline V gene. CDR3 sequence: CASSQDEPLRGYTF. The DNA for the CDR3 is TGTGCCAGCAGCCAAGATGAACCTCTTCGGGGCTACACCTTC.

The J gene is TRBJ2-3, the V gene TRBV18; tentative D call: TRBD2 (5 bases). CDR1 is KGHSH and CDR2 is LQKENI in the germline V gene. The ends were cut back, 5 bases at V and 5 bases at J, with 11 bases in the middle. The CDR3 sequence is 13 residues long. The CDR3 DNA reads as TGTGCCAGCTCAATAGAGGGTGGAGATACGCAGTATTTT. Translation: CASSIEGGDTQYF.

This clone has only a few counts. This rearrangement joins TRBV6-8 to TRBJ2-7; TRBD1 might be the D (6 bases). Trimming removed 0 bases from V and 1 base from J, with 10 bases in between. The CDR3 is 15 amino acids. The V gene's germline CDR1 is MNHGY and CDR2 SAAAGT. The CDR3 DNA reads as TGTGCCAGCAGTTACTCGGCAGGGGTGTCCTACGAGCAGTACTTC. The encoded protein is CASSYSAGVSYEQYF.

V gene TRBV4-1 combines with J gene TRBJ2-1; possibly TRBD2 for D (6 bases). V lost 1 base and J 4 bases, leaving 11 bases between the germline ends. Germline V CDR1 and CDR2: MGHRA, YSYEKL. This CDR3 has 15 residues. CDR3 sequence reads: CASSQVSGDYNEQFF. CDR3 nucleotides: TGCGCCAGCAGCCAAGTTTCGGGGGATTACAATGAGCAGTTCTTC.

CDR3 nucleotides: TGTGCCAGCCAAGGAGGTGGGGCCTACGAGCAGTACTTC. Protein sequence: CASQGGGAYEQYF. The chain recombines TRBV7-9 with TRBJ2-7, with D perhaps TRBD2 (5 bases). CDR1 SEHNR and CDR2 FQNEAQ come from the germline V gene (reference sequence). Trimming left V 8 bases short and J 2 bases short, with 13 bases between. There are 13 residues in the CDR3.

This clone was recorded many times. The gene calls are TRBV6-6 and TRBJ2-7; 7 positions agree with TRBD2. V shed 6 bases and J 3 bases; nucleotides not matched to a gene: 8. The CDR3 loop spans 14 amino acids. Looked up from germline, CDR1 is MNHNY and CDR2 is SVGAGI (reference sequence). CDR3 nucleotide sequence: TGTGCCAGCAGCCCCCCGACTAGCAACTACGAGCAGTACTTC. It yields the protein CASSPPTSNYEQYF.

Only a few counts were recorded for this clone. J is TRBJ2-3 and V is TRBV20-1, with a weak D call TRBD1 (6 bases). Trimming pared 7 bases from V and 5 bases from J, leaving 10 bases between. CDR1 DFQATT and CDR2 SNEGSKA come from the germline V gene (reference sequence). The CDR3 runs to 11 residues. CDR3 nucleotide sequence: TGCAGTGTCACAGGGTTAGATACGCAGTATTTT. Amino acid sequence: CSVTGLDTQYF.

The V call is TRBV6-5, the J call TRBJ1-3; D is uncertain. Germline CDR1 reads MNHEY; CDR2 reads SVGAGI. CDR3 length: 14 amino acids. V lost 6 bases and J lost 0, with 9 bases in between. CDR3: CASSGFLSGNTIYF. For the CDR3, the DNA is TGTGCCAGCAGCGGTTTCCTCTCTGGAAACACCATATATTTT.

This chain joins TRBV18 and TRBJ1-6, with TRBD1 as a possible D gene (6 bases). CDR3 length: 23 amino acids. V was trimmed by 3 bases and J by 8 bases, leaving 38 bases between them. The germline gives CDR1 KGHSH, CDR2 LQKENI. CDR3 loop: CASSPTPYDRPNKTLYNDSPLHF. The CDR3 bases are TGTGCCAGCTCACCGACTCCCTATGACAGGCCCAATAAAACCCTCTATAATGATTCACCCCTCCACTTT.

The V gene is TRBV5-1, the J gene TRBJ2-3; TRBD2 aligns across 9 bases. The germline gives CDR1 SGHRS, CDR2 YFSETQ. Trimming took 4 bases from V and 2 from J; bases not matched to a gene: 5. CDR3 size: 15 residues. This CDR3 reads CASSAGLATTDTQYF. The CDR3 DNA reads TGCGCCAGCAGCGCCGGACTAGCGACCACAGATACGCAGTATTTT.

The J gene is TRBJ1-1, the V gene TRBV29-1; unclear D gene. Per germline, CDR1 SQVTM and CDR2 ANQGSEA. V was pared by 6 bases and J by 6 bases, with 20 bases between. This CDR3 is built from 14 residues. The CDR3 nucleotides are TGCAGCGTGACGAGCGGATTCCCGGACGCTGAAGCTTTCTTT. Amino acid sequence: CSVTSGFPDAEAFF.